The 30 T cell receptor beta chains reported below all come from one sample, sequenced in a study of identical twins. TCRdb re-called the 5' RACE reads with MiXCR, one entry per CDR3 protein. This table has about 900,000 distinct CDR3 sequences, roughly an eighth appearing once. These sequences were also reported in another study, on yellow fever vaccine responses in identical twins.

The sample was PBMCs. These TCRs come from a woman aged 18 to 35 in good health.

This clonotype occurred a few times. This sequence joins TRBV12-3 or TRBV12-4 and TRBJ2-7, with no clear D. Trimming shortened V by 5 bases and J by 1 base, and 9 bases separated the two germline ends. This CDR3 is built from 13 residues. DNA of the CDR3: TGTGCCAGCAGTCCTACAGAGTCCTACGAGCAGTACTTC. It yields the protein CASSPTESYEQYF.

The gene calls are TRBV24-1 and TRBJ2-1; 13 bases fit TRBD2. Germline values: CDR1 KGHDR, CDR2 SFDVKD. This CDR3 spans 14 amino acids. The ends lost 9 bases at V and 4 bases at J; junction bases unmatched: 2. As DNA, the CDR3 is TGTGCCACCCAGACTAGCGGGAGGTACAATGAGCAGTTCTTC. It codes for CATQTSGRYNEQFF.

The rearrangement joins TRBV5-1 to TRBJ2-7; TRBD1 matches 8 bases. Germline V gene lookup returns CDR1 SGHRS and CDR2 YFSETQ. Unmatched junction bases numbered 8, after V lost 0 bases and J lost 6 bases. The CDR3 is made up of 15 amino acids. The CDR3 here is CASSLAVDRGSEQYF. The CDR3 region has the DNA TGCGCCAGCAGCTTGGCCGTTGACAGGGGATCCGAGCAGTACTTC.

This chain links TRBV20-1 with TRBJ2-5, with TRBD2 as a possible D gene (5 bases). CDR3 length: 14 residues. Germline V gene sequence: CDR1 DFQATT, CDR2 SNEGSKA (reference sequence). With 0 bases removed from V and 1 base from J, the gap between germline ends came to 9 bases. The CDR3 is CSARDPRGQETQYF. The CDR3 DNA is TGCAGTGCTAGAGATCCACGGGGCCAAGAGACCCAGTACTTC.

This clonotype came up a few times. The chain carries TRBV20-1 and TRBJ1-6; D possibly corresponds to TRBD1 (5 bases). The CDR3 extends over 12 amino acids. V dropped 5 bases and J dropped 6 bases, with 8 bases sitting between them. Germline CDR1 reads DFQATT; CDR2 reads SNEGSKA (reference sequence). This chain's CDR3 is CSAQGPNSPLHF. DNA of the CDR3: TGCAGTGCTCAGGGACCTAATTCACCCCTCCACTTT.

The chain combines TRBV7-2 with TRBJ2-1, with 11 bases lining up with TRBD1. Germline CDR1 reads SGHTA; CDR2 reads FQGNSA. J gave up 1 base and V 6 bases, and 11 bases lay outside the gene matches. The CDR3 consists of 18 residues. The CDR3 loop reads CASRPDRGRGGSYNEQFF. CDR3 in DNA: TGTGCCAGCAGACCGGACAGGGGGCGCGGTGGTTCCTACAATGAGCAGTTCTTC.

This clonotype was observed a handful of times. The chain couples TRBV18 to TRBJ2-2; 7 bases fit TRBD1. Germline CDR1 is KGHSH and CDR2 is LQKENI. With 4 bases clipped from V and 5 bases from J, the junction kept 4 bases outside the gene matches. The CDR3 loop spans 14 amino acids. The CDR3 DNA follows: TGTGCCAGCTCACTGACAGGGAGTACCGGGGAGCTGTTTTTT. It specifies CASSLTGSTGELFF.

The V call is TRBV12-3 or TRBV12-4, the J call TRBJ1-1; 9 positions match TRBD1. CDR3 size: 15 residues. V lost 6 bases, J lost 1 base, and 6 bases stayed unmatched. The CDR3 nucleotides are TGTGCCAGCAGCCGGACAGGGGTCTCGAACACTGAAGCTTTCTTT. Translating it yields CASSRTGVSNTEAFF.

There are many counts of this clonotype. The genes are TRBV12-3 or TRBV12-4 and TRBJ1-5; D ambiguous. V lost 2 bases, J lost 2 bases, and 13 bases lay in between. The CDR3 runs 16 residues. The CDR3 here is CASSLSGGGGNQPQHF. The CDR3 DNA is TGTGCCAGCAGTTTAAGTGGCGGCGGCGGCAATCAGCCCCAGCATTTT.

The chain links TRBV15 to TRBJ2-1; TRBD2 aligns across 8 bases. The CDR3 is 15 residues long. Germline values: CDR1 LNHNV, CDR2 YYDKDF (reference sequence). V trimming: 4 bases; J trimming: 12 bases; junction bases outside the gene matches: 14. The CDR3 region is CATSTRGAGSFVQFF. In nucleotides, the CDR3 is TGTGCCACCAGCACGCGGGGGGCTGGAAGTTTTGTGCAGTTCTTC.

This clonotype was seen a few times. This rearrangement joins TRBV20-1 to TRBJ2-7; 9 bases line up with TRBD2. The CDR3 is made up of 15 amino acids. Germline assignment: CDR1 DFQATT and CDR2 SNEGSKA (reference sequence). V dropped 0 bases and J dropped 3; count of bases not matched to a gene: 6. For the CDR3, the DNA is TGCAGTGCTAGAGATCCCCTAGCGGGACTCTACGAGCAGTACTTC. As protein: CSARDPLAGLYEQYF.

This clonotype was found many times. The chain joins TRBV12-3 or TRBV12-4 to TRBJ2-1; perhaps D is TRBD1 or TRBD2 (5 bases each). Trimming cost V 6 bases and J 6 bases, with 12 bases left between them. The CDR3 runs to 13 residues. Written as DNA, the CDR3 is TGTGCCAGCAGAGGGGACGCGCCCAATGAGCAGTTCTTC. Translated: CASRGDAPNEQFF.

This clonotype was detected a few times. The J gene is TRBJ2-3, the V gene TRBV20-1; D might be TRBD2 (5 bases). V lost 0 bases, J lost 4 bases, and 17 bases lay in between. The germline gives CDR1 DFQATT, CDR2 SNEGSKA (reference sequence). The CDR3 is made up of 16 amino acids. CDR3 amino acids: CSARDWGAKRADTQYF. Here the CDR3 DNA reads TGCAGTGCTAGAGATTGGGGAGCGAAAAGGGCAGATACGCAGTATTTT.

This clonotype was seen at least ten times. The chain has TRBV6-1 and TRBJ2-3; 8 bases line up with TRBD2. The CDR3 is 14 amino acids. The germline V gene has CDR1 MNHNS and CDR2 SASEGT. The V segment lost 7 bases and the J segment 3 bases; nucleotides outside the gene matches: 6. CDR3 region: CASMLAGGTDTQYF. The CDR3 nucleotides read TGTGCCAGCATGCTAGCGGGCGGGACAGATACGCAGTATTTT.

This clonotype was counted only a few times. V and J are TRBV29-1 and TRBJ2-2; tentatively, D is TRBD1 (5 bases). The germline V and J ends were trimmed by 3 bases and 4 bases, with 9 bases remaining between them. CDR3 length: 13 amino acids. From germline, CDR1 is SQVTM and CDR2 ANQGSEA. In nucleotides, the CDR3 is TGCAGCGTTGACAGGGTTGGCACCGGGGAGCTGTTTTTT. It specifies CSVDRVGTGELFF.

This clonotype was counted between two and nine times. The rearrangement links TRBV20-1 to TRBJ1-1; D ambiguous. V lost 3 bases and J lost 4, with 12 bases in between. The CDR3 is made up of 13 amino acids. Germline V lookup: CDR1 DFQATT, CDR2 SNEGSKA (reference sequence). The CDR3: CSARTGASTEAFF. CDR3 in DNA: TGCAGTGCTAGGACGGGAGCGAGCACTGAAGCTTTCTTT.

This clonotype was seen only a few times. This chain links TRBV20-1 with TRBJ1-5; the D gene is possibly TRBD1 (5 bases). This CDR3 contains 14 residues. V gave up 4 bases and J gave up 5 bases, with 15 bases separating them. Germline V gene data show CDR1 as DFQATT and CDR2 as SNEGSKA (reference sequence). The CDR3 nucleotides read TGCAGTGCTACCCCGGGGGGGGTGTATCAGCCCCAGCATTTT. This encodes CSATPGGVYQPQHF.

This clonotype was recorded at least ten times. This chain connects TRBV20-1 to TRBJ1-1, with D unresolved. The germline gives CDR1 DFQATT, CDR2 SNEGSKA (reference sequence). V shed 0 bases and J shed 2 bases, with 4 bases lying between them. This CDR3 is built from 12 residues. CDR3 nucleotide sequence: TGCAGTGCTAGAGAGTCCAACACTGAAGCTTTCTTT. Residues: CSARESNTEAFF.

This clonotype has ten or more counts. This chain joins TRBV25-1 and TRBJ1-3, with TRBD1 matching over 7 bases. The CDR3 contains 14 residues. V was clipped by 4 bases and J by 0 bases; unmatched bases: 0. CDR1 and CDR2 from the germline V gene are MGHDK and SYGVNS. CDR3 residues: CASSGQGSGNTIYF. The DNA for the CDR3 is TGTGCCAGCAGTGGACAGGGCTCTGGAAACACCATATATTTT.

V is TRBV7-9 and J is TRBJ2-3, with TRBD2 matching 8 bases. There are 15 residues in the CDR3. The V gene end was trimmed by 1 base and the J gene end by 2 bases; junction bases not matched to a gene: 2. Germline values: CDR1 SEHNR, CDR2 FQNEAQ (reference sequence). Here the CDR3 DNA reads TGTGCCAGCAGCTTAGGAGCGGGGGACACAGATACGCAGTATTTT. Translating gives CASSLGAGDTDTQYF.

This chain links TRBV10-2 with TRBJ2-1; 11 bases align to TRBD2. V dropped 7 bases and J dropped 3; count of bases not matched to a gene: 17. CDR1 is WSHSY and CDR2 is SAAADI in the germline V gene. This CDR3 has 19 amino acids. The CDR3 DNA sequence: TGCGCCAGCACCGAAAGGGCTAGCGGGAGGTGGGGGCACTACAATGAGCAGTTCTTC. Amino acid sequence: CASTERASGRWGHYNEQFF.

Only a few counts were recorded for this clonotype. The chain is built from TRBV6-2 or TRBV6-3 and TRBJ2-7; 9 bases agree with TRBD2. The CDR3 consists of 15 residues. Germline V gives CDR1 MNHEY, CDR2 SVGEGT. J gave up 3 bases and V 7 bases, and 10 bases lay outside the gene matches. The CDR3, as DNA: TGTGCCAGCACCTACCTTAGCGGGAGCCACTACGAGCAGTACTTC. It yields the protein CASTYLSGSHYEQYF.

This clonotype has just a few counts. This chain uses TRBV20-1 with TRBJ1-6; D gene ambiguous. Germline V gene lookup returns CDR1 DFQATT and CDR2 SNEGSKA (reference sequence). V gave up 3 bases and J gave up 5 bases, with 11 bases separating them. The CDR3 runs to 14 residues. CDR3 in DNA: TGCAGTGCTAGTGGCGGGTTTGATAATTCACCCCTCCACTTT. Encoded protein: CSASGGFDNSPLHF.

This clonotype was counted a few times. This chain joins TRBV28 and TRBJ2-5, with 10 positions matching TRBD1. This CDR3 has 16 amino acids. The germline V gene encodes CDR1 MDHEN and CDR2 SYDVKM. The junction had 5 bases not matched to a gene; V was cut back by 2 bases and J by 2 bases. The CDR3 DNA follows: TGTGCCAGCAGTTTACATTGGACAGGGGGTCAAGAGACCCAGTACTTC. Residues: CASSLHWTGGQETQYF.

This clonotype has more than one count but fewer than ten. The J gene is TRBJ1-2, the V gene TRBV6-1, with D possibly matching TRBD1 (5 bases). Germline values: CDR1 MNHNS, CDR2 SASEGT. CDR3 length equals 14 residues. V was pared by 1 base and J by 5 bases, with 11 bases between. This CDR3 reads CASSEEGRVYGYTF. The CDR3 coding sequence is TGTGCCAGCAGTGAAGAGGGACGAGTTTATGGCTACACCTTC.

This clonotype appeared a few times. The chain is built from TRBV28 and TRBJ1-6, with D perhaps TRBD1 (6 bases). Germline assignment: CDR1 MDHEN and CDR2 SYDVKM. The V and J ends lost 6 bases and 0 bases respectively, with 9 bases between them. CDR3 length: 15 residues. Written as DNA, the CDR3 is TGTGCCAGCAGAGGGGGGGGCTCCTATAATTCACCCCTCCACTTT. It encodes CASRGGGSYNSPLHF.

This clonotype was observed a few times. The V and J genes are TRBV12-3 or TRBV12-4 and TRBJ2-7; D not certain. Trimming left V 6 bases short and J 1 base short, with 7 bases between. The CDR3 loop spans 12 amino acids. The CDR3 DNA reads as TGTGCCAGCAGACAGAATTCCTACGAGCAGTACTTC. Amino acid sequence: CASRQNSYEQYF.

The CDR3 region has the DNA TGTGCCAGCAGCTTCAGTAGACAGTCCAATGAGCAGTTCTTC. Encoded protein: CASSFSRQSNEQFF. The rearrangement joins TRBV11-1 to TRBJ2-1; TRBD1 might be the D (5 bases). The CDR3 loop spans 14 amino acids. Germline V gives CDR1 SGHAT, CDR2 FQDESV (reference sequence). V dropped 3 bases and J dropped 6 bases, with 12 bases sitting between them.

This clonotype was seen repeatedly, ten times or more. V and J are TRBV12-3 or TRBV12-4 and TRBJ2-2; TRBD2 is a possible D gene (6 bases). Trimming left V 6 bases short and J 4 bases short, with 9 bases between. This CDR3 comprises 13 residues. The CDR3: CASSLEGTGELFF. The CDR3 DNA sequence: TGTGCCAGCAGCTTGGAGGGCACCGGGGAGCTGTTTTTT.

This clonotype was observed a few times. V is TRBV7-3 and J is TRBJ2-1; 11 positions agree with TRBD2. V lost 3 bases to trimming and J lost 10 bases; unmatched junction nucleotides: 14. Germline lookup yields CDR1 SGHTA and CDR2 FQGTGA. The CDR3 consists of 17 residues. The CDR3 reads CASSFNPGLAAFGEQFF. CDR3 nucleotides: TGTGCCAGCAGCTTTAACCCGGGACTAGCGGCATTCGGGGAGCAGTTCTTC.